The next 2 T cell receptor beta chains were all read from a single sample in a study of blood T cell repertoires in COVID-19 (dated by TCRdb to the early 2020s). Library construction relied on the immunoSEQ multiplex PCR assay. Drawn from immuneACCESS, this table holds only the in-frame rearrangements with V and J called that TCRdb kept. Clones are partly lost; checked studies trace under half to an unresolved V gene and leave the rest unexplained. A total of 87,000 or so clones appear in this sample, 75% to 90% of them only once. The biggest ten clones account for 11% of the sample. The sequenced material came from peripheral blood. The receptors derive from a man of 80 years or more with acute or convalescent COVID-19.

The rearrangement links TRBV5-1 to TRBJ2-5, with no clear D. Trimming removed 2 bases from V and 2 bases from J, with 13 bases in between. CDR1 is SGHRS, CDR2 YFSETQ, per germline. This CDR3 region has 15 residues. The CDR3 reads CASSLDGTAQETQYF. CDR3 nucleotides: TGCGCCAGCAGCTTAGATGGTACAGCTCAAGAGACCCAGTACTTC. Supplemented by reference TRBV5-1 and TRBJ2-5, the full variable domain reads KAGVTQTPRYLIKTRGQQVTLSCSPISGHRSVSWYQQTPGQGLQFLFEYFSETQRNKGNFPGRFSGRQFSNSRSEMNVSTLELGDSALYLCASSLDGTAQETQYFGPGTRLLVL.

The V gene is TRBV7-9, the J gene TRBJ1-6; TRBD1 agrees at 7 bases. V shed 4 bases, J shed 5 bases, and the junction held 5 bases outside the gene matches. Germline V gene data show CDR1 as SEHNR and CDR2 as FQNEAQ (reference sequence). This CDR3 is built from 15 residues. The CDR3 sequence is CASSWRGHDNSPLHF. CDR3 sequence (DNA): TGTGCCAGCAGCTGGAGGGGGCACGATAATTCACCCCTCCACTTT.